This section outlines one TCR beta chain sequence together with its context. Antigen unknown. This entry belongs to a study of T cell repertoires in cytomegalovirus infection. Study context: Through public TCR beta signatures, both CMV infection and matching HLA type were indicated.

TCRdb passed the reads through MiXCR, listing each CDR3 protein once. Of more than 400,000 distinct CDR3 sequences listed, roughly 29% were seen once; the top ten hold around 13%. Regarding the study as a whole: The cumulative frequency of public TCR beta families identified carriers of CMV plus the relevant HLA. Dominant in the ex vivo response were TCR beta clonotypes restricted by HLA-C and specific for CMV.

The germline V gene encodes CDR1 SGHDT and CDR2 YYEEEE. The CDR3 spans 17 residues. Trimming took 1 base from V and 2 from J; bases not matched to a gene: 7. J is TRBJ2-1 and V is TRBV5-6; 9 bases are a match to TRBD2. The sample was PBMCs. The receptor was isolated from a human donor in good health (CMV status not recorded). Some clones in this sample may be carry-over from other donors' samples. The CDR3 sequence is CASSLMLAGPAYNEQFF. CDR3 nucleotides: TGTGCCAGCAGCTTGATGCTAGCGGGACCTGCCTACAATGAGCAGTTCTTC.